Listed below are T cell receptor beta chains from one sample, sequenced in a study of blood T cell repertoires in COVID-19. TCRdb's copy holds only in-frame clones and misses some; the assay was immunoSEQ multiplex PCR. This table holds over 150,000 clones, about four fifths found once. Sequenced: peripheral blood. The source of these receptors is a woman aged 80 or over with acute or convalescent COVID-19. CDR3s include the opening cysteine and the closing phenylalanine or tryptophan. Each record gives: V gene, D gene, J gene, clone size, CDR3 DNA, CDR3 protein. D genes are given only for firm matches. The size field is filled for only some rows; it gives once, few, many or a size class.

TRBV18	NA	TRBJ1-1	NA	TGTGCCAGCTCACCACTCCGGGAGTTCACTGAAGCTTTCTTT	CASSPLREFTEAFF
TRBV18	NA	TRBJ2-3	NA	TGTGCCAGCTCATCCAGACTATCTAGCACAGATACGCAGTATTTT	CASSSRLSSTDTQYF
TRBV28	NA	TRBJ1-5	NA	TGTGCCAGCAGTAACAGGGATCAGCCCCAGCATTTT	CASSNRDQPQHF
TRBV19	NA	TRBJ2-6	NA	TGTGCCAGTAGTAGGGTCAGGGGCTCCGGGGCCAACGTCCTGACTTTC	CASSRVRGSGANVLTF
TRBV5-1	NA	TRBJ2-3	NA	TGCGCCAGCGGGGAGGCACTAAGCACAGATACGCAGTATTTT	CASGEALSTDTQYF
TRBV19	TRBD1	TRBJ1-1	NA	TGTGCCAGTAGTATTACAGGGGACACTGAAGCTTTCTTT	CASSITGDTEAFF
TRBV27	TRBD1	TRBJ1-4	NA	TGTGCCAGCAGCAATCCAACAGGGGGAGTTGGCGAAAAACTGTTTTTT	CASSNPTGGVGEKLFF
TRBV3-1/TRBV3-2	NA	TRBJ2-1	NA	TGTGCCAGCAGCCAAGACCGGGGCGGGAACCTCAGAAATGAGCAGTTCTTC	CASSQDRGGNLRNEQFF
TRBV6-5	TRBD1	TRBJ1-4	few	TGTGCCAGCAGACTGGACAGGGGGGATGAAAAACTGTTTTTT	CASRLDRGDEKLFF
TRBV19	NA	TRBJ2-7	once	TGTGCCAGTAGTATATCCCTAGTGCCCTCCTACGAGCAGTACTTC	CASSISLVPSYEQYF
TRBV7-3	TRBD1	TRBJ2-5	NA	TGTGCCAGCAGCGTGACAGGGGGTGGGACCCAGTACTTC	CASSVTGGGTQYF
TRBV15	NA	TRBJ2-1	NA	TGTGCCACCAGCAGAGATAAGGGTAGCGGATCGCGGGATGAGCAGTTCTTC	CATSRDKGSGSRDEQFF
TRBV7-7	NA	TRBJ2-5	few	TGTGCTAGCAGCTTAAGCGTCCAAGAGACCCAGTACTTC	CASSLSVQETQYF
TRBV5-5	TRBD1	TRBJ1-5	NA	TGTGCCAGCAGCTCGGACAGGGGGCCTTCTGGCAATCAGCCCCAGCATTTT	CASSSDRGPSGNQPQHF
TRBV7-8	TRBD1	TRBJ2-7	once	TGTGCCAGCAGCCTTAGCCCAGGGGGTCCCTACGAGCAGTACTTC	CASSLSPGGPYEQYF
TRBV7-2	NA	TRBJ2-1	NA	TGTGCCAGCAGACCGCCGGCAGAGGGTGAGCAGTTCTTC	CASRPPAEGEQFF
TRBV18	NA	TRBJ1-1	few	TGTGCCAGCTCACCGAGGACAAACCAAGGCACTGAAGCTTTCTTT	CASSPRTNQGTEAFF
TRBV6-5	TRBD1	TRBJ1-3	NA	TGTGCCAGCAAACCGGGACAGGGAGCAAACACCATATATTTT	CASKPGQGANTIYF
TRBV14	NA	TRBJ1-2	NA	TGTGCCAGCAGCCAAGATTTCACACAGGGAGGCTACACCTTC	CASSQDFTQGGYTF
TRBV18	NA	TRBJ1-1	once	TGTGCCAGCTCACTAGGGGGGGCCCTCATGAACACTGAAGCTTTCTTT	CASSLGGALMNTEAFF
TRBV7-8	NA	TRBJ1-4	NA	TGTGCCAGCAGCCATACGGGTGAAAAACTGTTTTTT	CASSHTGEKLFF
TRBV2	NA	TRBJ2-2	NA	TGTGCCAGCAGTGTCGTCAAAGGGGGATTAACCGGGGAGCTGTTTTTT	CASSVVKGGLTGELFF
TRBV2	TRBD2	TRBJ2-3	NA	TGTGCCAGCAGTTCAGCGGGAGGCCCCACAGATACGCAGTATTTT	CASSSAGGPTDTQYF
TRBV4-3	NA	TRBJ1-1	few	TGCGCCAGCAGCCATCAACCGGGGACTGAAGCTTTCTTT	CASSHQPGTEAFF
TRBV7-2	TRBD1	TRBJ2-7	once	TGTGCCAGCAGCTTAGCCCCTAGGACAGGCCGGGAGCAGTACTTC	CASSLAPRTGREQYF
TRBV7-2	NA	TRBJ2-3	NA	TGTGCCAGCAGCTCCCTGGGGTGGGACTGGAGCACAGATACGCAGTATTTT	CASSSLGWDWSTDTQYF
TRBV28	NA	TRBJ1-6	NA	TGTGCCAGCATAGCAGGGACCTATAATTCACCCCTCCACTTT	CASIAGTYNSPLHF
TRBV6-2/TRBV6-3	NA	TRBJ2-3	once	TGTGCCAGCAGTACCGAGGGAGGAGGCACAGATACGCAGTATTTT	CASSTEGGGTDTQYF
TRBV6-5	NA	TRBJ1-2	NA	TGTGCCAGCAGTCCCAACCGAGTCGGCTACACCTTC	CASSPNRVGYTF
TRBV5-1	TRBD2	TRBJ2-1	NA	TGCGCCAGCAGCTTGACTTTGTGGGGACTAGCGGGGGGGCACTCCTACAATGAGCAGTTCTTC	CASSLTLWGLAGGHSYNEQFF
TRBV5-1	NA	TRBJ1-3	NA	TGCGCCAGCAGCTTCGCAGGGGTCCACTCTGGAAACACCATATATTTT	CASSFAGVHSGNTIYF
TRBV6-2/TRBV6-3	TRBD2	TRBJ2-1	NA	TGTGCCAGCAGTTCAAGCGGGGTGTCCTACAATGAGCAGTTCTTC	CASSSSGVSYNEQFF
TRBV18	NA	TRBJ2-3	NA	TGTGCCAGCTCACCCCTCGGAGCGGACACAGATACGCAGTATTTT	CASSPLGADTDTQYF
TRBV4-2	NA	TRBJ1-1	NA	TGTGCCAGCAGCCAAGTCGGGGGGGGTACTGAAGCTTTCTTT	CASSQVGGGTEAFF
TRBV5-5	NA	TRBJ2-2	few	TGTGCCAGCAGCTTGTGGGGGGGCGCGAACACCGGGGAGCTGTTTTTT	CASSLWGGANTGELFF
TRBV24-1	NA	TRBJ2-7	NA	TGTGCCTCCTTCGAGCAGTACTTC	CASFEQYF
TRBV18	NA	TRBJ2-1	NA	TGTGCCAGCTCACAAAAGGACGCCGGGGTTAATGAGCAGTTCTTC	CASSQKDAGVNEQFF
TRBV4-2	TRBD1	TRBJ1-4	NA	TGTGCCAGCAGCCATGCCGGGACAGGTCCTGAAAAACTGTTTTTT	CASSHAGTGPEKLFF
TRBV7-6	TRBD1	TRBJ2-3	few	TGTGCCAGCAGCGACAGGGGCTTTCAGGCAGATACGCAGTATTTT	CASSDRGFQADTQYF
TRBV5-6	NA	TRBJ2-2	NA	TGTGCCAGCAGCTTGGTTAGCCTCGGGGGAACCGGGGAGCTGTTTTTT	CASSLVSLGGTGELFF
TRBV6-2/TRBV6-3	TRBD1	TRBJ1-2	NA	TGTGCCAGCAGTTACCTCGACAGGGGGTTACGGGACTATGGCTACACCTTC	CASSYLDRGLRDYGYTF
TRBV2	TRBD1	TRBJ1-4	NA	TGTGCCAGCAGTGAGCTAGGGGACAGGAGAAATGAAAAACTGTTTTTT	CASSELGDRRNEKLFF
TRBV18	TRBD1	TRBJ2-7	NA	TGTGCCAGCTCACCAGGACAGGGGGAATACTACGAGCAGTACTTC	CASSPGQGEYYEQYF
TRBV18	NA	TRBJ1-3	NA	TGTGCCAGCTCACCAAACGGACAGTACTCTGGAAACACCATATATTTT	CASSPNGQYSGNTIYF
TRBV9	NA	TRBJ1-1	NA	TGTGCCAGCAGCGGCAGCCCGGGACGGGGGACTTTGAACACTGAAGCTTTCTTT	CASSGSPGRGTLNTEAFF
TRBV9	NA	TRBJ1-3	NA	TGTGCCAGCAGCGTAAACCAGGGTGCTACTGGAAACACCATATATTTT	CASSVNQGATGNTIYF
TRBV6-5	TRBD1	TRBJ1-2	NA	TGTGCCAGCAGGGACAGGGTATCAGGCTACACCTTC	CASRDRVSGYTF
TRBV5-8	NA	TRBJ2-5	once	TGTGCCAGCAGCTTAACAGGGATTGAGACCCAGTACTTC	CASSLTGIETQYF
TRBV18	TRBD1	TRBJ1-1	NA	TGTGCCAGCTCACCACTTATAACAGGGGGCCGAACTGAAGCTTTCTTT	CASSPLITGGRTEAFF
TRBV29-1	TRBD2	TRBJ2-5	NA	TGCAGCGTTGACAGAGAGGGCTGGACTAGCGGGGGGTCTCGGGAGACCCAGTACTTC	CSVDREGWTSGGSRETQYF
TRBV20-1	NA	TRBJ1-2	once	TGCAGTGCTAGGAACGGCTATGGCTACACCTTC	CSARNGYGYTF